The text below deals with one TCR beta chain. No antigen is known for it. The data derive from a study of cytomegalovirus exposure and HLA in healthy donors. PCR used 60 Vbeta primers and 13 Jbeta primers. Using immunoSEQ multiplex PCR, the repertoire was profiled, and TCRdb retains in-frame clones only, with some absent. This sample's table has approximately 110,000 clones. There were likely unrecorded immune exposures, though donors were nominally healthy when sampled. There are 13 residues in the CDR3. V was pared by 3 bases and J by 4 bases, with 7 bases between. Germline V gives CDR1 KGHSH, CDR2 LQKENI. General study results and limits: It was confirmed in vitro that three of the CMV-associated chains were specific for CMV antigens. Most TCRs appeared rarely, but some public TCRs recurred in many donors.

The sequencing sample was made of PBMCs. The receptor comes from a man aged 18-30 years in good health and CMV-seronegative. V and J are TRBV18 and TRBJ2-4; D uncertain. CDR3 sequence reads: CASSPPQKNIQYF. The CDR3 DNA reads as TGTGCCAGCTCACCCCCACAGAAAAACATTCAGTACTTC.